The 22 T cell receptor beta chains reported below all come from one sample, sequenced in a study of T cell repertoires in cytomegalovirus infection. These TCRs' antigens remain unknown. TCRdb independently ran MiXCR on the reads; one entry per CDR3 protein. This table has about 20,000 distinct CDR3 sequences, roughly 40% appearing once. This specimen consisted of CD8+ T cells from cultured PBMCs, obtained from culture after CMV antigen stimulation. The receptors shown here come from a human donor in good health (CMV status not recorded). Some clones in this sample may be carry-over from other donors' samples.

The V gene is TRBV7-6, the J gene TRBJ1-2, with 8 bases aligning to TRBD1. The CDR3 is 22 residues long. Germline CDR1 is SGHVS and CDR2 is FNYEAQ. Unmatched junction bases numbered 30, after V lost 1 base and J lost 8 bases. The CDR3 nucleotides read TGTGCCAGCAGCTTAGGAGCCTCCCGGATGGACAGGGCGCGGGTAGAGGGGAGCGGCTACACCTTC. This sequence encodes CASSLGASRMDRARVEGSGYTF.

This chain joins TRBV7-9 and TRBJ2-7, with D possibly being TRBD2 (6 bases). The V end was cut by 5 bases, the J end by 2 bases, with 13 bases between. CDR3 length: 14 amino acids. The germline CDR1 and CDR2 sequences are SEHNR and FQNEAQ (reference sequence). The CDR3 loop reads CASSPGGGAYEQYF. In DNA form, the CDR3 reads TGTGCCAGCAGCCCCGGTGGCGGGGCCTACGAGCAGTACTTC. The full variable domain, with the rest looked up from reference TRBV7-9 and TRBJ2-7, is DTGVSQNPRHKITKRGQNVTFRCDPISEHNRLYWYRQTLGQGPEFLTYFQNEAQLEKSRLLSDRFSAERPKGSFSTLEIQRTEQGDSAMYLCASSPGGGAYEQYFGPGTRLTVT.

This clonotype was observed a handful of times. The rearrangement uses TRBV12-3 or TRBV12-4 and TRBJ2-5; possibly TRBD1 for D (6 bases). Trimming removed 3 bases at V and 2 bases at J, with 16 bases between. CDR3 size: 16 residues. The CDR3 is CASSFEGEGVQETQYF. For the CDR3, the DNA is TGTGCCAGCAGTTTTGAGGGAGAGGGGGTACAAGAGACCCAGTACTTC.

The chain recombines TRBV6-5 with TRBJ1-2, with TRBD1 as a possible D gene (6 bases). Germline CDR1 and CDR2: MNHEY and SVGAGI. The CDR3 extends over 12 amino acids. The V and J ends lost 4 bases and 9 bases respectively, with 12 bases between them. The CDR3 region is CASSLVGASYTF. CDR3 DNA: TGTGCCAGCAGTTTGGTGGGGGCGAGCTACACCTTC.

The chain combines TRBV7-2 with TRBJ2-7, with D tentatively TRBD1 or TRBD2 (6 bases each). Germline CDR1 is SGHTA and CDR2 is FQGNSA. Trimming shortened V by 1 base and J by 2 bases, and 9 bases separated the two germline ends. The CDR3 sequence is 14 residues long. The CDR3 sequence: CASSLERGAYEQYF. CDR3 sequence (DNA): TGTGCCAGCAGCTTAGAGAGGGGGGCCTACGAGCAGTACTTC.

Turning to this clonotype: At one boundary the junction diverges from the germline segment, which might be a read error. J is TRBJ2-7 and V is TRBV7-2; D gene ambiguous. The V gene's germline CDR1 is SGHTA and CDR2 FQGNSA. This CDR3 comprises 14 residues. The CDR3 protein is CVSHPKYMSYEQYF. The CDR3 bases are TGTGTCAGCCACCCCAAGTACATGTCCTACGAGCAGTACTTC.

In this sample, this clonotype turned up a few times. The V gene is TRBV28, the J gene TRBJ1-5, with 8 bases that match TRBD1. CDR1 and CDR2 from the germline V gene are MDHEN and SYDVKM. CDR3 size: 16 residues. V shed 7 bases, J shed 6 bases, and the junction held 14 bases outside the gene matches. Here the CDR3 DNA reads TGTGCCAGCACCCCACCCACCGGGACAGGAGCTCAGCCCCAGCATTTT. The encoded protein is CASTPPTGTGAQPQHF.

This clonotype was seen repeatedly, ten times or more. This rearrangement joins TRBV5-4 to TRBJ1-4; D ambiguous. V was cut by 4 bases and J by 0 bases, with 10 bases left in between. Germline V gives CDR1 SGHNT, CDR2 YYREEE (reference sequence). CDR3 length: 15 residues. CDR3 nucleotide sequence: TGTGCCAGCAGCCGAGATTCTGCAACTAATGAAAAACTGTTTTTT. Protein sequence: CASSRDSATNEKLFF.

The rearrangement joins TRBV5-5 to TRBJ2-1; D ambiguous. V lost 3 bases and J 2 bases, leaving 12 bases between the germline ends. Germline assignment: CDR1 SGHKS and CDR2 YYEKEE (reference sequence). This CDR3 region has 15 residues. The CDR3 here is CASSSQRRAYNEQFF. The DNA for the CDR3 is TGTGCCAGCAGCTCGCAGAGACGCGCCTACAATGAGCAGTTCTTC.

This clonotype was seen only a few times. This chain uses TRBV19 with TRBJ2-1, with D perhaps TRBD1 (6 bases). V was cut by 5 bases and J by 9 bases, with 11 bases left in between. There are 12 residues in the CDR3. The germline CDR1 and CDR2 sequences are LNHDA and SQIVND (reference sequence). The chain's CDR3 is CASSFGGVEQFF. CDR3 in DNA: TGTGCCAGTAGTTTTGGGGGCGTTGAGCAGTTCTTC.

This clonotype was detected many times. This rearrangement joins TRBV7-8 to TRBJ2-7; 8 bases agree with TRBD1. With V trimmed by 5 bases and J by 6 bases, 12 bases remained unmatched. CDR1 is SGHVS and CDR2 is FQNEAQ in the germline V gene. This CDR3 is 15 amino acids long. CDR3 sequence reads: CASSPGGDRRGEQYF. The CDR3 nucleotides read TGTGCCAGCAGCCCCGGAGGGGACAGGCGCGGCGAGCAGTACTTC.

This clonotype was seen many times. The chain has TRBV7-8 and TRBJ1-2; D is unresolved. CDR1 is SGHVS, CDR2 FQNEAQ, per germline. V was clipped by 4 bases and J by 1 base, with 10 bases between them. The CDR3 totals 14 residues. The CDR3 nucleotides read TGTGCCAGCAGCTCGCCGACTGTTAACTATGGCTACACCTTC. Amino acid sequence: CASSSPTVNYGYTF.

This chain uses TRBV6-5 with TRBJ2-7; D call uncertain. The CDR3 contains 14 residues. Trimming took off 4 bases at V and 4 bases at J, with 14 bases between the two ends. Germline V gene lookup returns CDR1 MNHEY and CDR2 SVGAGI. The CDR3 spells CASSSLSLGYEQYF. CDR3 DNA sequence: TGTGCCAGCAGTTCCCTAAGCTTAGGGTACGAGCAGTACTTC.

The V and J genes are TRBV7-4 and TRBJ2-2, with 8 bases aligning to TRBD2. The J segment lost 0 bases and the V segment lost 8 bases, leaving 8 bases of the junction unmatched. The germline V gene encodes CDR1 SGHVT and CDR2 SQSDAQ. The CDR3 length is 16 residues. The CDR3 spells CASRLAPSPNTGELFF. In DNA, the CDR3 is TGTGCCAGCCGACTAGCGCCCTCCCCGAACACCGGGGAGCTGTTTTTT.

This clonotype was seen more than once but under ten times. The chain couples TRBV2 to TRBJ1-6; 8 bases fit TRBD1. This CDR3 is built from 19 residues. CDR1 is SNHLY and CDR2 is FYNNEI in the germline V gene. Trimming at V came to 7 bases and at J to 0 bases, leaving 14 bases not matched to a gene. The CDR3 spells CASTLLRGHGSSYNSPLHF. In DNA form, the CDR3 reads TGTGCCAGCACCCTACTCAGGGGGCACGGAAGCTCCTATAATTCACCCCTCCACTTT.

This clonotype was seen many times. The V gene is TRBV4-2, the J gene TRBJ2-2, with D possibly being TRBD2 (6 bases). This CDR3 has 14 residues. Trimming cost V 1 base and J 3 bases, with 6 bases left between them. The germline V gene encodes CDR1 LGHNA and CDR2 YNFKEQ. Written as DNA, the CDR3 is TGTGCCAGCAGCCAAGCGGGAGACACCGGGGAGCTGTTTTTT. Translation gives CASSQAGDTGELFF.

This clonotype has at least ten counts. The CDR3 end shows no conserved phenylalanine or tryptophan, and so a read error is likely. It is unclear where the CDR3 begins or ends on the DNA, so no DNA is shown, and the CDR3 is as TCRdb lists it. The chain uses TRBV28 and TRBJ2-3; the D call TRBD2 from the table was never checked on the DNA. The germline V gene has CDR1 MDHEN and CDR2 SYDVKM. The CDR3 region is 17 residues in length, termini included. The CDR3 sequence: CASTLESGLQYNTDTQY.

The gene calls are TRBV12-3 or TRBV12-4 and TRBJ2-3; 13 bases agree with TRBD2. The trim removed 4 bases at V and 4 bases at J, leaving 5 bases unmatched. The CDR3 contains 16 residues. CDR3 amino acids: CASSSTSGRAADTQYF. The CDR3 nucleotides are TGTGCCAGCAGTTCAACTAGCGGGAGGGCCGCAGATACGCAGTATTTT.

The V call is TRBV9, the J call TRBJ1-2; perhaps TRBD1 as D (6 bases). This CDR3 has 13 residues. Germline V lookup: CDR1 SGDLS, CDR2 YYNGEE. Trimming stripped 3 bases from V and 6 bases from J, with 12 bases between. CDR3 in DNA: TGTGCCAGCAGCGAGGGGGGGTCTCATGGCTACACCTTC. Its protein is CASSEGGSHGYTF.

The V call is TRBV5-1, the J call TRBJ1-2, with no clear D. Trimming took 4 bases from V and 3 from J, leaving 16 bases between them. The CDR3 loop spans 15 amino acids. Germline V gene data show CDR1 as SGHRS and CDR2 as YFSETQ. The CDR3 reads CASSPGPGLDYGYTF. For the CDR3, the DNA is TGCGCCAGCAGCCCCGGTCCGGGATTGGACTATGGCTACACCTTC.

This clonotype showed up just a few times. This sequence joins TRBV7-9 and TRBJ1-1, with TRBD1 as a possible D gene (6 bases). Germline CDR1 and CDR2: SEHNR and FQNEAQ (reference sequence). Trimming cost V 5 bases and J 0 bases, with 10 bases left between them. CDR3 size: 14 residues. Here the CDR3 reads CASSPGAMNTEAFF. The CDR3 DNA reads TGTGCCAGCAGCCCGGGGGCTATGAACACTGAAGCTTTCTTT.

This clonotype showed up just a few times. The chain couples TRBV10-2 to TRBJ2-2; D not certain. Trimming took 5 bases from V and 6 from J, leaving 16 bases between them. Germline lookup yields CDR1 WSHSY and CDR2 SAAADI. The CDR3 sequence is 15 residues long. The CDR3, as DNA: TGCGCCAGCAGTCCCCCTCAGAAGGGCGCCGGGGAGCTGTTTTTT. Its translation is CASSPPQKGAGELFF.